This record looks at one TCR beta chain sequence and its context. Antigen: not known. Some clones are missing from TCRdb's copy, which holds only in-frame ones; the method was immunoSEQ multiplex PCR. The table has about 35,000 clones, around nine tenths seen once. This sample is part of a study of PD-1 blockade in classical Hodgkin lymphoma. General study findings and limits: No one has yet defined what causes the repertoire differences, which may be disease activity or prior therapy.

J gave up 7 bases and V 6 bases, and 7 bases lay outside the gene matches. Germline V lookup: CDR1 SNHLY, CDR2 FYNNEI. The CDR3 runs 15 residues. Specified time point: newly diagnosed, previously untreated cHL patient sample. Investigators isolated CD4+ T cells from thawed PBMCs through magnetic negative selection. The chain combines TRBV2 with TRBJ1-5; 12 bases match TRBD1. Source material: CD4+ T cells from blood. The sequence came from a human donor with classical Hodgkin lymphoma. Here the CDR3 reads CASRRGQGAGQPQHF. As DNA, the CDR3 is TGTGCCAGCAGGAGGGGACAGGGGGCCGGCCAGCCCCAGCATTTT.